Only a few counts were recorded for the clone carrying this T cell receptor beta chain. The data stem from a study of cytomegalovirus exposure and HLA in healthy donors. In the PCR, 60 Vbeta and 13 Jbeta primers were used. Data came from immunoSEQ multiplex PCR; TCRdb stores just in-frame clones and leaves some out. The data hold around 210,000 clones, with around 83% observed a single time. Germline trimming cut 3 bases from V and 5 bases from J; bases unmatched to any gene: 3. Germline V gene data show CDR1 as SGHTA and CDR2 as FQGTGA. This CDR3 is built from 14 residues. The receptor was isolated from a woman in her thirties or forties in good health and CMV-seronegative. Input material: PBMCs. The V gene is TRBV7-3, the J gene TRBJ2-2; TRBD1 matches 7 bases. This CDR3 reads CASSLGQTTGELFF. In DNA, the CDR3 is TGTGCCAGCAGCTTGGGACAGACTACCGGGGAGCTGTTTTTT.